This TCR beta chain came from a study of blood T cell repertoires in COVID-19. Germline V gene lookup returns CDR1 MGHDK and CDR2 SYGVNS. Trimming shortened V by 6 bases and J by 7 bases, and 7 bases separated the two germline ends. The CDR3 is 12 residues long. Measured with immunoSEQ multiplex PCR; TCRdb has only the in-frame clones, and not every one. The sample lists about 310,000 clones; 89% were seen once. The sample was PBMCs or T cells enriched from blood (not recorded which). The chain employs TRBV25-1 and TRBJ1-6, with a tentative D call TRBD1 (6 bases). The clonotype was recovered from a man in his sixties who had recovered from COVID-19. The CDR3 loop is CASRDRNSPLHF. The CDR3 nucleotides read TGTGCCAGCAGAGACAGGAATTCACCCCTCCACTTT.